Listed below are T cell receptor beta chains from one sample, sequenced in a study of blood T cells in healthy people across ages. MiXCR, run by TCRdb on the 5' RACE reads, gives a single entry per CDR3 protein. The table has hundreds of thousands of distinct CDR3 sequences, more than 55% seen once. Sequencing was done on a sample of blood. The receptors derive from a man aged 40-49 years in good health. The CDR3 runs from the conserved cysteine through the conserved F or W. The D gene is left open where the match is weak. Size is omitted from some rows. Given values are once, few, many or a class for expanded clones.

. TRBJ2-4 TRBV15 . CATSDLHNIQYF TGTGCCACCAGCGATTTACATAACATTCAGTACTTC
. TRBJ2-1 TRBV4-3 . CASSQDSGSEQFF TGCGCCAGCAGCCAAGACTCAGGGAGTGAGCAGTTCTTC
. TRBJ1-1 TRBV9 . CASSPGPGNTEAFF TGTGCCAGCAGCCCCGGGCCGGGGAACACTGAAGCTTTCTTT
. TRBJ2-3 TRBV20-1 few CSAAVTVGATQYF TGCAGTGCTGCGGTCACAGTCGGCGCTACGCAGTATTTT
. TRBJ1-1 TRBV9 . CASSPHVKGNTEAFF TGTGCCAGCAGCCCTCATGTTAAGGGGAACACTGAAGCTTTCTTT
. TRBJ2-2 TRBV5-5 once CASSFQRTTNTGELFF TGTGCCAGCAGCTTTCAGCGGACTACGAACACCGGGGAGCTGTTTTTT
. TRBJ2-1 TRBV5-1 . CASSYAGGEQFF TGCGCCAGCAGCTATGCGGGCGGTGAGCAGTTCTTC
. TRBJ1-6 TRBV12-3/TRBV12-4 . CASSFQGYPNSPLHF TGTGCCAGCAGTTTTCAGGGCTACCCTAATTCACCCCTCCACTTT
. TRBJ1-4 TRBV29-1 . CSVEEGTVQRKLFF TGCAGCGTTGAGGAGGGGACGGTCCAAAGAAAACTGTTTTTT
. TRBJ2-5 TRBV4-3 . CASSPSKTVTETQYF TGCGCCAGCAGCCCCTCAAAGACAGTCACAGAGACCCAGTACTTC
TRBD1 TRBJ1-5 TRBV19 . CASRTGTVVSGNQPQHF TGTGCCAGTAGAACCGGGACAGTGGTATCAGGCAATCAGCCCCAGCATTTT
TRBD2 TRBJ2-1 TRBV5-6 . CASSFQTSASYNEQFF TGTGCCAGCAGCTTTCAGACTAGCGCCTCCTACAATGAGCAGTTCTTC
. TRBJ2-5 TRBV7-9 . CASSSAGAGLVTQYF TGTGCCAGCAGCTCCGCGGGGGCCGGGTTAGTGACCCAGTACTTC
. TRBJ1-2 TRBV20-1 . CSAFLLTGNYGYTF TGCAGTGCTTTCCTGCTTACAGGGAACTATGGCTACACCTTC
TRBD2 TRBJ2-5 TRBV6-2/TRBV6-3 . CASTTGTSGNPYQETQYF TGTGCCAGCACCACCGGGACTAGCGGGAACCCGTACCAAGAGACCCAGTACTTC
TRBD2 TRBJ2-1 TRBV9 . CASSVREGIYDEQFF TGTGCCAGCAGCGTACGGGAGGGCATATACGATGAGCAGTTCTTC
. TRBJ1-1 TRBV20-1 . CSARRQNTEAFF TGCAGTGCTCGTCGCCAAAACACTGAAGCTTTCTTT
. TRBJ1-5 TRBV4-2 few CASSQVAQGRDDQPQHF TGTGCCAGCAGCCAAGTGGCCCAGGGGAGGGACGATCAGCCCCAGCATTTT
TRBD1 TRBJ2-7 TRBV2 few CASRTGGSYEQYF TGTGCCAGCCGGACAGGGGGCTCCTACGAGCAGTACTTC
. TRBJ2-7 TRBV5-1 . CVSSFGSYYEQYF TGCGTCAGCAGCTTCGGGTCCTACTACGAGCAGTACTTC
TRBD1 TRBJ2-7 TRBV5-1 . CASSHPGQGDSEQYF TGCGCCAGCAGCCATCCGGGACAGGGGGATTCCGAGCAGTACTTC
. TRBJ2-1 TRBV5-1 . CASSSGGGHYNEQFF TGCGCCAGCAGCTCTGGGGGTGGTCACTACAATGAGCAGTTCTTC
. TRBJ1-4 TRBV7-9 . CASQNSGLKKLFF TGTGCCAGCCAAAATAGCGGCCTGAAAAAACTGTTTTTT
. TRBJ2-5 TRBV7-9 . CASTPGSAGETQYF TGTGCCAGCACCCCCGGGAGTGCGGGTGAGACCCAGTACTTC
. TRBJ2-1 TRBV24-1 . CATSLSDNEQFF TGTGCCACCAGTCTGTCCGACAATGAGCAGTTCTTC
TRBD2 TRBJ2-7 TRBV6-5 . CASSYSIPGLAGMDEQYF TGTGCCAGCAGTTACTCGATCCCGGGACTAGCGGGGATGGATGAGCAGTACTTC
. TRBJ2-7 TRBV15 . CATSTKERVEQYF TGTGCCACCAGCACGAAGGAGAGGGTCGAGCAGTACTTC
. TRBJ1-5 TRBV28 few CASSFVRGVPGVGSDQPQHF TGTGCCAGCAGTTTCGTCAGGGGCGTACCAGGGGTAGGTTCGGATCAGCCCCAGCATTTT
. TRBJ1-1 TRBV20-1 once CSATGNTEAFF TGCAGTGCTACCGGGAACACTGAAGCTTTCTTT
TRBD1 TRBJ1-1 TRBV3-1 . CASSPWTGGSMNTEAFF TGTGCCAGCAGCCCATGGACAGGGGGTTCGATGAACACTGAAGCTTTCTTT
. TRBJ1-2 TRBV11-1 . CASSPRDGRANNDYTF TGTGCCAGCAGCCCCCGGGACGGTCGAGCGAATAATGACTACACCTTC
. TRBJ2-7 TRBV28 . CASRQAPYEQYF TGTGCCAGCAGACAGGCCCCCTACGAGCAGTACTTC
. TRBJ2-6 TRBV7-3 . CASSLMANVLTF TGTGCCAGCAGCTTAATGGCCAACGTCCTGACTTTC
. TRBJ1-2 TRBV7-6 . CASSPSHQNYGYTF TGTGCCAGCAGCCCGAGCCACCAAAACTATGGCTACACCTTC
TRBD1 TRBJ1-5 TRBV12-3/TRBV12-4 . CASSSRTGHQPQHF TGTGCCAGCAGTTCCCGGACAGGCCATCAGCCCCAGCATTTT
. TRBJ2-7 TRBV15 . CATSREPGAYEQYF TGTGCCACCAGCAGAGAACCGGGCGCCTACGAGCAGTACTTC
. TRBJ2-5 TRBV6-5 . CASSYSTGGNFRQTQYF TGTGCCAGCAGTTACTCGACAGGAGGAAACTTCAGGCAGACCCAGTACTTC
. TRBJ1-2 TRBV9 . CASSVVAYGYTF TGTGCCAGCAGCGTAGTTGCATACGGCTACACCTTC
TRBD2 TRBJ2-3 TRBV7-9 . CASNFRGGTDTQYF TGTGCCAGCAACTTCCGGGGGGGCACAGATACGCAGTATTTT
. TRBJ2-7 TRBV20-1 few CSARDQFRDETGEQYF TGCAGTGCTAGAGATCAGTTTAGGGACGAGACGGGGGAGCAGTACTTC
TRBD1 TRBJ1-2 TRBV7-2 few CASSLKGATQSGGYTF TGTGCCAGCAGCTTAAAGGGGGCAACGCAATCAGGGGGCTACACCTTC
TRBD1 TRBJ1-1 TRBV28 . CASSQSTGSAEAFF TGTGCCAGCAGTCAATCGACAGGGTCGGCTGAAGCTTTCTTT
TRBD2 TRBJ2-5 TRBV15 . CATSTGLAGLQETQYF TGTGCCACCAGCACTGGACTAGCGGGGCTCCAAGAGACCCAGTACTTC
TRBD2 TRBJ2-3 TRBV20-1 . CSASDPGPSSGGLDTQYF TGCAGTGCTAGTGACCCCGGCCCCTCCTCGGGGGGGCTGGATACGCAGTATTTT
. TRBJ2-5 TRBV5-1 . CASSLGEVKTQYF TGCGCCAGCAGCTTGGGTGAGGTGAAGACCCAGTACTTC
. TRBJ2-3 TRBV7-8 . CASSHPVQGSAADTQYF TGTGCCAGCAGCCATCCGGTACAGGGCAGTGCGGCAGATACGCAGTATTTT
. TRBJ2-7 TRBV7-3 few CASSSAGEQYF TGTGCCAGCAGCTCCGCGGGAGAGCAGTACTTC
TRBD1 TRBJ2-1 TRBV27 . CASSFRGSDSYNEQFF TGTGCCAGCAGTTTCAGGGGGTCCGACTCCTACAATGAGCAGTTCTTC
. TRBJ1-2 TRBV6-1 . CASSGYDTYGYTF TGTGCCAGCAGCGGGTATGACACCTATGGCTACACCTTC
. TRBJ1-4 TRBV9 . CASSHLGGAEEKLFF TGTGCCAGCAGTCATCTAGGGGGGGCCGAAGAAAAACTGTTTTTT
. TRBJ2-3 TRBV14 . CASSQAVGTLWDTQYF TGTGCCAGCAGCCAAGCAGTCGGGACTCTCTGGGATACGCAGTATTTT
. TRBJ2-1 TRBV5-1 . CASSSSWNEQFF TGCGCCAGCAGCTCGTCATGGAATGAGCAGTTCTTC
. TRBJ2-5 TRBV5-1 many CASSSRTEEETQYF TGCGCCAGCAGCTCCCGGACAGAGGAAGAGACCCAGTACTTC
TRBD1 TRBJ2-3 TRBV7-3 few CASSSTGTGSDTQYF TGTGCCAGCAGCTCCACCGGGACAGGGTCAGATACGCAGTATTTT
. TRBJ2-5 TRBV5-6 . CASSPPNQETQYF TGTGCCAGCAGCCCACCAAACCAAGAGACCCAGTACTTC
. TRBJ1-5 TRBV27 . CASTSRKKPVDQPQHF TGTGCCAGCACAAGTAGGAAAAAGCCCGTAGATCAGCCCCAGCATTTT
. TRBJ1-1 TRBV20-1 few CSARAAQGLEAFF TGCAGTGCTAGGGCCGCTCAGGGACTTGAGGCTTTCTTT